The 20 T cell receptor beta chains reported below all come from one sample, sequenced in a study of cytomegalovirus exposure and HLA in healthy donors listed by TCRdb under 2017. Library preparation used the immunoSEQ multiplex PCR assay. A mixture of 60 forward primers for TCR Vbeta segments and 13 reverse primers for TCR Jbeta segments was used in the multiplex PCR. TCRdb's version of the immuneACCESS table is confined to in-frame rearrangements and falls short of the full clone set. An unresolved V gene accounts for under half of the shortfall where checked; the remainder is of unknown origin. This sample's table contains 150,000 or so clones. The ten top clones hold 2% to 2.5% of the sample. Material for sequencing was PBMCs. The receptors stem from a man younger than 40 in good health and CMV-seronegative.

The CDR3, as DNA: TGTGCCAGCAGCTTAGGGCAGTCCTACGAGCAGTACTTC. As protein: CASSLGQSYEQYF. This chain connects TRBV11-1 to TRBJ2-7; D unresolved. Trimming stripped 1 base from V and 1 base from J, with 5 bases between. This CDR3 region has 13 residues. Germline CDR1 reads SGHAT; CDR2 reads FQDESV (reference sequence).

The chain couples TRBV19 to TRBJ1-5; 7 bases fit TRBD1. Germline values: CDR1 LNHDA, CDR2 SQIVND (reference sequence). V lost 10 bases and J lost 1; bases outside the gene matches: 4. The CDR3 contains 13 residues. The CDR3 here is CATTQGSNQPQHF. CDR3 coding DNA: TGTGCCACCACACAGGGGAGCAATCAGCCCCAGCATTTT.

The chain carries TRBV5-1 and TRBJ2-5; TRBD2 is a possible D gene (6 bases). V was cut by 3 bases and J by 5 bases, with 26 bases left in between. This CDR3 has 18 residues. The V gene's germline CDR1 is SGHRS and CDR2 YFSETQ. The CDR3 DNA sequence: TGCGCCAGCAGCTCGGTGGGAGTAGGAGGGGCGCTCGGGGAGACCCAGTACTTC. Protein sequence: CASSSVGVGGALGETQYF.

The rearrangement uses TRBV19 and TRBJ1-4; 7 nucleotides match TRBD1. V dropped 5 bases and J dropped 8; count of bases not matched to a gene: 11. This CDR3 is 15 amino acids long. Germline CDR1 LNHDA, CDR2 SQIVND (reference sequence). Here the CDR3 reads CASSSSRGGREKLFF. In DNA form, the CDR3 reads TGTGCCAGTAGTTCATCCCGAGGGGGCCGGGAAAAACTGTTTTTT.

J is TRBJ1-4 and V is TRBV7-9; D is perhaps TRBD1 (6 bases). CDR1 is SEHNR and CDR2 is FQNEAQ in the germline V gene (reference sequence). The CDR3 is made up of 15 amino acids. V was clipped by 6 bases and J by 3 bases, with 14 bases between them. This CDR3 is CASSYTGPSNEKLFF. CDR3 nucleotides: TGTGCCAGCAGTTACACAGGGCCTTCTAATGAAAAACTGTTTTTT.

The chain links TRBV27 to TRBJ1-1, with TRBD1 matching 12 bases. The CDR3 runs to 17 residues. The germline V gene encodes CDR1 MNHEY and CDR2 SMNVEV (reference sequence). J was trimmed by 3 bases and V by 7 bases; bases with no gene match: 12. The CDR3: CASIPGTGGAGYTEAFF. The DNA of the CDR3 is TGTGCCAGCATCCCCGGGACAGGGGGCGCGGGGTACACTGAAGCTTTCTTT.

V and J are TRBV28 and TRBJ1-3, with D maybe TRBD1 (6 bases). The CDR3 runs 15 residues. Germline assignment: CDR1 MDHEN and CDR2 SYDVKM. The germline V and J ends were trimmed by 3 bases and 4 bases, with 13 bases remaining between them. The CDR3 DNA sequence: TGTGCCAGCAGTTTGCCAGGGGCGAAGGGAAACACCATATATTTT. Translation gives CASSLPGAKGNTIYF.

This sequence joins TRBV11-3 and TRBJ2-1; 9 bases line up with TRBD1. The CDR3 is 15 amino acids. J was trimmed by 2 bases and V by 4 bases; bases with no gene match: 3. Looked up from germline, CDR1 is SGHNT and CDR2 is YENEEA. CDR3 in amino acids: CASSSRTGAYNEQFF. CDR3 nucleotides: TGTGCCAGCAGCTCGCGGACAGGGGCCTACAATGAGCAGTTCTTC.

V and J are TRBV5-4 and TRBJ1-2; TRBD1 matches 8 bases. Germline V lookup: CDR1 SGHNT, CDR2 YYREEE (reference sequence). Trimming removed 6 bases from V and 4 bases from J; junction bases left unmatched: 5. This CDR3 comprises 13 residues. For the CDR3, the DNA is TGTGCCAGCAACGTGGGACAGGCCTATGGCTACACCTTC. Protein: CASNVGQAYGYTF.

The chain carries TRBV11-2 and TRBJ2-1; maybe TRBD2 (6 bases). The V end lost 0 bases, the J end lost 3 bases, and 12 bases lay between the germline ends. The CDR3 covers 16 residues. Germline lookup yields CDR1 SGHAT and CDR2 FQNNGV. CDR3 coding DNA: TGTGCCAGCAGCTTAGAGACGGGAGTCGGCTACAATGAGCAGTTCTTC. This codes for CASSLETGVGYNEQFF.

The genes are TRBV5-1 and TRBJ2-5; weak D call: TRBD1 (6 bases). Per the germline V gene, CDR1 is SGHRS and CDR2 is YFSETQ. The CDR3 consists of 15 residues. V was clipped by 0 bases and J by 5 bases, with 14 bases between them. CDR3: CASSLGTASGETQYF. The CDR3 DNA is TGCGCCAGCAGCTTGGGGACAGCCTCCGGGGAGACCCAGTACTTC.

This chain links TRBV18 with TRBJ2-3; 10 bases agree with TRBD2. The CDR3 is 16 residues long. V shed 6 bases, J shed 3 bases, and the junction held 9 bases outside the gene matches. Germline V CDR1 and CDR2: KGHSH, LQKENI. CDR3 coding DNA: TGTGCCAGCTCCCGAGGAGCGGGAGGGCCAACAGATACGCAGTATTTT. It is translated as CASSRGAGGPTDTQYF.

The rearrangement links TRBV5-1 to TRBJ2-7; tentative D call: TRBD1 (6 bases). Trimming removed 5 bases from V and 0 bases from J, with 12 bases in between. The V gene's germline CDR1 is SGHRS and CDR2 YFSETQ. The CDR3 length is 14 residues. CDR3 residues: CASRTGLGSYEQYF. The CDR3 DNA reads TGCGCCAGCAGAACAGGGTTGGGCTCCTACGAGCAGTACTTC.

This chain joins TRBV4-3 and TRBJ2-1; D unclear. Germline V gene lookup returns CDR1 LGHNA and CDR2 YSLEER. The CDR3 consists of 15 residues. Between the trimmed V and J ends, which lost 0 bases and 4 bases, there was a span of 10 bases. The CDR3 DNA sequence: TGCGCCAGCAGCCAAGAGAGGTCAGTATACAATGAGCAGTTCTTC. Translated: CASSQERSVYNEQFF.

This chain links TRBV12-1 with TRBJ1-3. TRBV12-1 is noted as a pseudogene. The CDR3 length is 17 residues. The CDR3 sequence is CASSTCGDGCSGNTIYF. The DNA of the CDR3 is TGTGCCAGCAGCACGTGCGGGGATGGGTGCTCTGGAAACACCATATATTTT.

The rearrangement uses TRBV4-2 and TRBJ1-2; possibly TRBD1 for D (6 bases). V lost 1 base, J lost 3 bases, and 9 bases lay in between. The CDR3 covers 14 residues. Germline V gene data show CDR1 as LGHNA and CDR2 as YNFKEQ. CDR3 loop: CASSQARTDYGYTF. The CDR3 DNA is TGTGCCAGCAGCCAAGCCCGGACAGACTATGGCTACACCTTC.

V and J are TRBV28 and TRBJ2-5, with TRBD1 as a possible D gene (5 bases). V dropped 7 bases and J dropped 3 bases, with 9 bases sitting between them. Looked up from germline, CDR1 is MDHEN and CDR2 is SYDVKM. CDR3 length equals 12 residues. CDR3 in DNA: TGTGCCAGCAAGGGGAATGAAGAGACCCAGTACTTC. Translated, it gives CASKGNEETQYF.

This rearrangement joins TRBV18 to TRBJ1-1; 7 bases agree with TRBD1. V trimming: 4 bases; J trimming: 7 bases; junction bases outside the gene matches: 3. Looked up from germline, CDR1 is KGHSH and CDR2 is LQKENI. This CDR3 is built from 12 residues. The CDR3 DNA is TGTGCCAGCTCACTAAGACAGGGTGAAGCTTTCTTT. Translation gives CASSLRQGEAFF.

This sequence joins TRBV13 and TRBJ1-2; D not certain. The germline V gene encodes CDR1 PRHDT and CDR2 FYEKMQ (reference sequence). The CDR3 consists of 12 residues. The ends were cut back, 6 bases at V and 1 base at J, with 6 bases in the middle. CDR3 sequence (DNA): TGTGCCAGCAGTGGGCTTAACTATGGCTACACCTTC. Protein: CASSGLNYGYTF.

This chain connects TRBV7-8 to TRBJ1-1; 7 bases fit TRBD1. Germline values: CDR1 SGHVS, CDR2 FQNEAQ. The CDR3 runs to 15 residues. The V segment lost 1 base and the J segment 4 bases; nucleotides outside the gene matches: 6. The CDR3 region has the DNA TGTGCCAGCAGCTTAGGGGCAGGGGGAATCACTGAAGCTTTCTTT. This encodes CASSLGAGGITEAFF. The full variable domain, in which reference TRBV7-8 and TRBJ1-1 provide the parts outside the CDR3, is GAGVSQSPRYKVAKRGQDVALRCDPISGHVSLFWYQQALGQGPEFLTYFQNEAQLDKSGLPSDRFFAERPEGSVSTLKIQRTQQEDSAVYLCASSLGAGGITEAFFGQGTRLTVV.